This passage covers 17 T cell receptor beta chains from one sample sequenced in a study of pediatric ulcerative colitis. One to two pinch biopsies were taken from the rectum during colonoscopy. The method was immunoSEQ multiplex PCR; TCRdb's version includes in-frame clones alone and lacks a portion of them. The sample shows tens of thousands of clones, more than 60% of them seen only once. Source material: gut tissue. These TCRs come from a girl aged 10-17 years with moderate ulcerative colitis.

The chain couples TRBV2 to TRBJ1-5, with D possibly TRBD1 on 6 matching bases. CDR1 SNHLY and CDR2 FYNNEI come from the germline V gene. The V end was cut by 1 base, the J end by 2 bases, with 12 bases between. The CDR3 length is 16 residues. The CDR3 loop is CASSEGGAGGNQPQHF. In DNA, the CDR3 is TGTGCCAGCAGTGAAGGGGGGGCAGGTGGCAATCAGCCCCAGCATTTT.

This clone appeared a few times. The chain recombines TRBV6-5 with TRBJ2-7; 9 nucleotides align to TRBD2. Germline values: CDR1 MNHEY, CDR2 SVGAGI. The CDR3 length is 13 residues. V lost 0 bases to trimming and J lost 9 bases; unmatched junction nucleotides: 3. CDR3 region: CASSYSTSGSQYF. CDR3 bases: TGTGCCAGCAGTTACTCGACTAGCGGTTCGCAGTACTTC.

The chain couples TRBV7-9 to TRBJ2-5, with 8 bases identical to TRBD1. Trimming removed 7 bases from V and 4 bases from J; junction bases left unmatched: 2. Germline-derived CDR1 and CDR2 are SEHNR and FQNEAQ (reference sequence). The CDR3 covers 12 residues. The DNA of the CDR3 is TGTGCCAGCACTACAGGGGGAGAGACCCAGTACTTC. This gives the protein CASTTGGETQYF.

The chain combines TRBV13 with TRBJ2-7, with D perhaps TRBD2 (6 bases). Germline assignment: CDR1 PRHDT and CDR2 FYEKMQ (reference sequence). The CDR3 totals 14 residues. Trimming cost V 5 bases and J 4 bases, with 15 bases left between them. The CDR3 DNA reads TGTGCCAGCAGCCTAGACGGGGAGGCGTACGAGCAGTACTTC. Protein product: CASSLDGEAYEQYF. The full variable domain, rest sourced from reference TRBV13 and TRBJ2-7, is AAGVIQSPRHLIKEKRETATLKCYPIPRHDTVYWYQQGPGQDPQFLISFYEKMQSDKGSIPDRFSAQQFSDYHSELNMSSLELGDSALYFCASSLDGEAYEQYFGPGTRLTVT.

This clone appeared once. The genes are TRBV10-3 and TRBJ1-1, with D unresolved. The germline gives CDR1 ENHRY, CDR2 SYGVKD. V lost 4 bases and J lost 4, with 13 bases in between. The CDR3 consists of 14 residues. Written as DNA, the CDR3 is TGTGCCATCAGTGTAGGAGGGTCCAGCACTGAAGCTTTCTTT. Translation gives CAISVGGSSTEAFF.

The V call is TRBV29-1, the J call TRBJ2-1; 7 bases match TRBD1. From germline, CDR1 is SQVTM and CDR2 ANQGSEA. The CDR3 has 12 residues. V lost 4 bases, J lost 11 bases, and 8 bases stayed unmatched. The CDR3 nucleotides read TGCAGCGTTGGCCAACGGGACAGACAGCAGTTCTTC. This codes for CSVGQRDRQQFF.

The chain joins TRBV6-1 to TRBJ1-5, with D hard to call. Per germline, CDR1 MNHNS and CDR2 SASEGT. Trimming removed 5 bases at V and 3 bases at J, with 11 bases between. The CDR3 contains 14 residues. The CDR3 here is CASSKQENNQPQHF. CDR3 coding DNA: TGTGCCAGCAGTAAGCAGGAGAACAATCAGCCCCAGCATTTT.

This clone occurred a few times. This chain links TRBV7-2 with TRBJ1-1; 9 nucleotides match TRBD1. With V trimmed by 7 bases and J by 4 bases, 13 bases remained unmatched. The CDR3 is 16 residues long. Germline V gives CDR1 SGHTA, CDR2 FQGNSA. The CDR3 here is CASNWGQGYSGTEAFF. The CDR3 bases are TGTGCCAGCAATTGGGGACAGGGATATTCTGGCACTGAAGCTTTCTTT.

The chain has TRBV5-6 and TRBJ1-1, with 7 bases that match TRBD1. CDR1 is SGHDT, CDR2 YYEEEE, per germline. There are 14 residues in the CDR3. The J segment lost 4 bases and the V segment lost 2 bases, leaving 5 bases of the junction unmatched. The CDR3 DNA is TGTGCCAGCAGCTTAGAGGGGGCGGGCACTGAAGCTTTCTTT. This encodes CASSLEGAGTEAFF.

The rearrangement joins TRBV5-1 to TRBJ2-7; 11 positions agree with TRBD2. The CDR3 runs to 15 residues. The germline gives CDR1 SGHRS, CDR2 YFSETQ. Trimming cost V 4 bases and J 5 bases; bases outside gene matches: 8. CDR3 residues: CASSPITSGRDEQYF. The CDR3 nucleotides read TGCGCCAGCAGCCCAATAACTAGCGGGAGAGACGAGCAGTACTTC.

The chain joins TRBV2 to TRBJ2-2; no definite D call. The length of the CDR3 is 12 residues. Trimming shortened V by 2 bases and J by 3 bases, and 1 base separated the two germline ends. The germline gives CDR1 SNHLY, CDR2 FYNNEI. Written as DNA, the CDR3 is TGTGCCAGCAGTGAACACACCGGGGAGCTGTTTTTT. It is translated as CASSEHTGELFF.

V gene TRBV2 combines with J gene TRBJ2-3; 11 nucleotides match TRBD2. Germline V lookup: CDR1 SNHLY, CDR2 FYNNEI. The V and J ends lost 8 bases and 2 bases, in that order; junction bases with no gene match: 12. The CDR3 covers 17 residues. CDR3 sequence: CASRASGGTSHTDTQYF. In DNA form, the CDR3 reads TGTGCCAGCCGGGCTAGCGGGGGGACCTCCCACACAGATACGCAGTATTTT.

The genes are TRBV5-3 and TRBJ1-4; D is ambiguous. TRBV5-3 qualifies as an ORF whose function is uncertain. The CDR3 has 18 residues. Trimming removed 1 base at V and 2 bases at J, with 18 bases between. The CDR3, as DNA: TGTGCCAGAAGCTTGTTCTGGATGAGGGCTTCCACTAATGAAAAACTGTTTTTT. Translation gives CARSLFWMRASTNEKLFF.

This clone was found a few times. CDR3 in DNA: TGTGCCAGCAGCTCCGAGGGTGGCTACACCTTC. This translates into CASSSEGGYTF. This chain uses TRBV11-2 with TRBJ1-2; D is unclear. CDR3 length: 11 residues. V lost 4 bases and J 7 bases, leaving 7 bases between the germline ends. Germline-derived CDR1 and CDR2 are SGHAT and FQNNGV.

This chain connects TRBV30 to TRBJ1-1; D not certain. V was pared by 2 bases and J by 1 base, with 11 bases between. This CDR3 has 14 amino acids. The V gene's germline CDR1 is GTSNPN and CDR2 SVGIG (reference sequence). The CDR3 DNA follows: TGTGCCTGGAGTCCTGGACGGAGGAACACTGAAGCTTTCTTT. This encodes CAWSPGRRNTEAFF.

This rearrangement joins TRBV6-6 to TRBJ2-1; 9 bases map to TRBD1. This CDR3 has 15 amino acids. CDR1 and CDR2 (germline): MNHNY, SVGAGI (reference sequence). J lost 7 bases, V lost 6 bases, and 10 bases had no gene match. CDR3 bases: TGTGCCAGCAGCCGGGGACAGGGTCTCCTGAATGAGCAGTTCTTC. Its translation is CASSRGQGLLNEQFF.

The chain is built from TRBV7-2 and TRBJ2-5; TRBD2 aligns across 7 bases. CDR1 and CDR2 from the germline V gene are SGHTA and FQGNSA. V dropped 0 bases and J dropped 4; count of bases not matched to a gene: 5. The CDR3 is made up of 15 amino acids. CDR3 sequence (DNA): TGTGCCAGCAGCTTAGCGCGGGGGTGGCGAGAGACCCAGTACTTC. Its protein product is CASSLARGWRETQYF.